The clone carrying this TCR beta chain occurred once. Its antigen is not identified. A multiplex PCR was run with 60 Vbeta primers and 13 Jbeta primers. Methods used by the authors: Later reanalysis found around 80 million unique TCR beta chains, around 9.9 million of them shared. Sequencing was performed with immunoSEQ multiplex PCR; in TCRdb, only in-frame clones are kept and a portion is missing. The D gene and trimming were derived from the DNA, and the V and J assignments and clone size from that table. The table has 280,000 or so clones, over 85% seen once; the top ten hold 2% to 3%. The study sampled nominally healthy donors, though unrecorded immune exposures were likely. This sample is drawn from a study of cytomegalovirus exposure and HLA in healthy donors. Study outcomes and limitations: As confirmed in vitro, three CMV-associated chains were specific for CMV antigens. Reports showed the classifier diagnosing cytomegalovirus status with high specificity and sensitivity.

Trimming removed 0 bases from V and 8 bases from J, with 14 bases in between. CDR3 length: 15 amino acids. Germline assignment: CDR1 MGHDK and CDR2 SYGVNS. This chain connects TRBV25-1 to TRBJ2-1; D unclear. Sequenced material: PBMCs. This receptor was taken from a woman aged 18-29 years in good health and CMV-seronegative. In nucleotides, the CDR3 is TGTGCCAGCAGTGAATATTCTGGGCAGATCGATGAGCAGTTCTTC. Translation: CASSEYSGQIDEQFF.